This TCR beta chain stems from a study of human T cells and chemical hapten exposure. This clonotype was recorded many times. MiXCR, applied by TCRdb to the RACE reads, yields one record per CDR3 protein. Of 70,000 to 90,000 distinct CDR3 sequences detected, more than 9% appear once; the ten largest clones hold around 4.7%. Time point specified: patch test 2, 6 weeks after DPC sensitization. Sample treatment: therapeutic diphenylcyclopropenone sensitization with weekly scalp DPC. The sequencing used whole blood, collected in connection with sensitization to the hapten diphenylcyclopropenone (DPC). The receptor's source is a woman aged 45-59 years with alopecia areata. Some clones in this sample may be carry-over from other donors' samples.

The CDR3 region is CASSLATGSSYEQYF. The CDR3 DNA reads TGTGCCAGCAGCTTAGCCACGGGTTCCTCCTACGAGCAGTACTTC. The rearrangement joins TRBV11-2 to TRBJ2-7, with D uncertain. Trimming removed 1 base at V and 0 bases at J, with 10 bases between. The CDR3 spans 15 residues. The germline V gene encodes CDR1 SGHAT and CDR2 FQNNGV.